Following are 27 T cell receptor beta chains from one sample sequenced in a study of blood T cell repertoires in COVID-19. Profiled with immunoSEQ multiplex PCR; TCRdb holds only in-frame clones, not every one. The sample has about 360,000 clones; more than 85% are singletons. The sequenced sample consisted of peripheral blood. These receptor sequences come from a human donor in a cohort sampled during active COVID-19.

The gene calls are TRBV9 and TRBJ1-6; D unclear. Germline CDR1 SGDLS, CDR2 YYNGEE. The CDR3 spans 15 residues. V was shortened by 3 bases and J by 7 bases, with 14 bases between the two germline ends. The CDR3 here is CASSGTPGRNSPLHF. DNA for the CDR3: TGTGCCAGCAGCGGGACCCCCGGGAGGAATTCACCCCTCCACTTT.

This chain uses TRBV5-1 with TRBJ2-7; D possibly corresponds to TRBD1 (5 bases). The CDR3 runs 14 residues. In germline, CDR1 is SGHRS, CDR2 YFSETQ. Trimming took off 0 bases at V and 2 bases at J, with 9 bases between the two ends. The CDR3 coding sequence is TGCGCCAGCAGCTTGGGACAGTCCACCTACGAGCAGTACTTC. Residues: CASSLGQSTYEQYF. Full variable domain (outside the CDR3, taken from reference TRBV5-1 and TRBJ2-7): KAGVTQTPRYLIKTRGQQVTLSCSPISGHRSVSWYQQTPGQGLQFLFEYFSETQRNKGNFPGRFSGRQFSNSRSEMNVSTLELGDSALYLCASSLGQSTYEQYFGPGTRLTVT.

For the CDR3, the DNA is TGCGCCAGCAGCCAAGTAACAGGGGCGACTCAGCCCCAGCATTTT. It is translated as CASSQVTGATQPQHF. The chain recombines TRBV4-1 with TRBJ1-5, with 7 bases aligning to TRBD1. Germline trimming cut 1 base from V and 6 bases from J; bases unmatched to any gene: 6. The CDR3 loop spans 15 amino acids. CDR1 and CDR2 from the germline V gene are MGHRA and YSYEKL.

This clone was seen only once. In DNA form, the CDR3 reads TGTGCCAGCAGCGCAATAAGGGGACAGGCAGCTGGGGCTTTCTTT. It is translated as CASSAIRGQAAGAFF. The V and J genes are TRBV9 and TRBJ1-1; 8 nucleotides agree with TRBD1. The CDR3 is 15 residues long. Germline CDR1 is SGDLS and CDR2 is YYNGEE. V dropped 3 bases and J dropped 11; count of bases not matched to a gene: 15.

This chain uses TRBV7-3 with TRBJ2-6, with D unclear. CDR1 is SGHTA, CDR2 FQGTGA, per germline. CDR3 length equals 19 residues. V lost 2 bases, J lost 4 bases, and 21 bases lay in between. The CDR3 bases are TGTGCCAGCAGCTTAGGTCGTTGGTCAGGTCCCCCCGGGGCCAACGTCCTGACTTTC. Translated, it gives CASSLGRWSGPPGANVLTF.

V and J are TRBV5-1 and TRBJ2-7; possible D gene TRBD1, 6 bases. The germline gives CDR1 SGHRS, CDR2 YFSETQ. V was clipped by 0 bases and J by 5 bases, with 9 bases between them. The CDR3 has 13 amino acids. This CDR3 reads CASSLETGNEQYF. As DNA, the CDR3 is TGCGCCAGCAGCTTGGAAACAGGGAACGAGCAGTACTTC.

The chain joins TRBV7-3 to TRBJ2-1, with 9 bases aligning to TRBD1. V was clipped by 2 bases and J by 5 bases; unmatched bases: 4. The CDR3 runs to 15 residues. Germline V lookup: CDR1 SGHTA, CDR2 FQGTGA. Here the CDR3 reads CASSLVTGGNNEQFF. DNA of the CDR3: TGTGCCAGCAGCTTAGTGACAGGGGGGAACAATGAGCAGTTCTTC.

CDR3 in amino acids: CASSPGQDYTIYF. In nucleotides, the CDR3 is TGCGCCAGCAGCCCGGGACAGGACTACACCATATATTTT. The chain couples TRBV5-1 to TRBJ1-3, with 8 bases identical to TRBD1. CDR1 and CDR2 (germline): SGHRS, YFSETQ. CDR3 length equals 13 residues. Trimming took 4 bases from V and 8 from J; bases not matched to a gene: 5.

The V call is TRBV5-6, the J call TRBJ2-7; perhaps TRBD1 as D (6 bases). Germline lookup yields CDR1 SGHDT and CDR2 YYEEEE. The CDR3 consists of 13 residues. Trimming pared 4 bases from V and 1 base from J, leaving 9 bases between. CDR3 loop: CASSPTGSYEQYF. The DNA for the CDR3 is TGTGCCAGCAGCCCCACAGGGTCCTACGAGCAGTACTTC.

The J gene is TRBJ1-2, the V gene TRBV2; D unclear. Germline loops: CDR1 SNHLY, CDR2 FYNNEI. Trimming left V 4 bases short and J 4 bases short, with 13 bases between. This CDR3 region has 14 residues. CDR3 region: CASSVPPNSYGYTF. Written as DNA, the CDR3 is TGTGCCAGCAGTGTGCCCCCTAATAGCTATGGCTACACCTTC.

V usage is TRBV7-2 and J usage is TRBJ2-7, with TRBD2 identical over 14 bases. CDR3 length equals 16 residues. With 4 bases clipped from V and 4 bases from J, the junction kept 6 bases outside the gene matches. Germline CDR1 and CDR2: SGHTA and FQGNSA. DNA for the CDR3: TGTGCCAGCAGCTCCTGGACTAGCGGGAGGATGTACGAGCAGTACTTC. Amino acids: CASSSWTSGRMYEQYF.

The gene calls are TRBV3-1 (or the pseudogene TRBV3-2) and TRBJ2-2; D is perhaps TRBD2 (7 bases). The V gene's germline CDR1 is LGHDT and CDR2 YNNKEL (reference sequence). The germline V and J ends were trimmed by 7 bases and 4 bases, with 13 bases remaining between them. The CDR3 is made up of 14 amino acids. The CDR3 region is CASKGGGPTGELFF. The CDR3 DNA reads TGTGCCAGCAAAGGGGGGGGCCCCACCGGGGAGCTGTTTTTT.

The rearrangement uses TRBV2 and TRBJ1-2, with 8 bases matching TRBD1. With V trimmed by 7 bases and J by 8 bases, 12 bases remained unmatched. From germline, CDR1 is SNHLY and CDR2 FYNNEI. The CDR3 is 14 residues long. CDR3 nucleotides: TGTGCCAGCACCCAAGGACAGGGCCCCGGGGGCTACACCTTC. Residues: CASTQGQGPGGYTF.

The J gene is TRBJ1-1, the V gene TRBV5-1; weak D call: TRBD1 (5 bases). Germline V gene sequence: CDR1 SGHRS, CDR2 YFSETQ. This CDR3 contains 12 residues. V lost 6 bases and J lost 3, with 9 bases in between. For the CDR3, the DNA is TGCGCCAGCAATGGGGGGGACACTGAAGCTTTCTTT. This translates into CASNGGDTEAFF.

This chain uses TRBV15 with TRBJ1-2, with a tentative D call TRBD1 (6 bases). The ends were cut back, 0 bases at V and 4 bases at J, with 15 bases in the middle. Germline CDR1 reads LNHNV; CDR2 reads YYDKDF (reference sequence). The CDR3 is 16 residues long. The CDR3 sequence: CATSREVEDSSYGYTF. In DNA form, the CDR3 reads TGTGCCACCAGCAGAGAAGTCGAGGACAGCTCCTATGGCTACACCTTC.

The genes are TRBV7-2 and TRBJ1-6, with 7 nucleotides matching TRBD1. The CDR3 consists of 15 residues. V shed 6 bases and J 7 bases; nucleotides not matched to a gene: 9. The V gene's germline CDR1 is SGHTA and CDR2 FQGNSA. The CDR3 coding sequence is TGTGCCAGCAGGCCCCCGGGACAGAGAAATTCACCCCTCCACTTT. This sequence encodes CASRPPGQRNSPLHF.

V and J are TRBV6-6 and TRBJ1-5; TRBD1 matches at 9 bases. Germline V CDR1 and CDR2: MNHNY, SVGAGI (reference sequence). The CDR3 is 13 residues long. After removal of 8 bases from V and 7 bases from J, the junction contained 6 bases not matched to a gene. CDR3 DNA: TGTGCCAGCGGTACAGGGGGCTTCCAGCCCCAGCATTTT. This sequence encodes CASGTGGFQPQHF.

The CDR3 reads CAISEVGAGLYEQYF. Here the CDR3 DNA reads TGTGCCATCAGTGAGGTAGGGGCAGGGCTCTACGAGCAGTACTTC. The chain employs TRBV10-3 and TRBJ2-7; D is possibly TRBD1 (5 bases). CDR3 size: 15 residues. V lost 2 bases, J lost 3 bases, and 14 bases lay in between. The germline CDR1 and CDR2 sequences are ENHRY and SYGVKD.

Concerning this clone: This specimen includes other DNA sequences encoding the same CDR3. This rearrangement joins TRBV5-1 to TRBJ2-1, with D uncertain. Trimming left V 0 bases short and J 5 bases short, with 6 bases between. The CDR3 has 13 residues. Germline CDR1 SGHRS, CDR2 YFSETQ. In nucleotides, the CDR3 is TGCGCCAGCAGCTTGGGGCTCCACAATGAGCAGTTCTTC. Translated, it gives CASSLGLHNEQFF.

The chain couples TRBV30 to TRBJ1-3, with D maybe TRBD1 (5 bases). CDR1 GTSNPN and CDR2 SVGIG come from the germline V gene (reference sequence). Between the trimmed V and J ends, which lost 8 bases and 1 base, there was a span of 21 bases. This CDR3 is 16 amino acids long. In nucleotides, the CDR3 is TGTGCCCTAAGGATGGGGGGTAGTGGATCTGGAAACACCATATATTTT. Protein sequence: CALRMGGSGSGNTIYF.

This sequence joins TRBV5-1 and TRBJ2-5; 7 nucleotides agree with TRBD2. CDR1 SGHRS and CDR2 YFSETQ come from the germline V gene. The CDR3 consists of 15 residues. J gave up 1 base and V 3 bases, and 6 bases lay outside the gene matches. The CDR3 DNA reads as TGCGCCAGCAGCTCGATCGGGGAGGGCCAAGAGACCCAGTACTTC. Translating gives CASSSIGEGQETQYF.

The chain uses TRBV6-6 and TRBJ2-5; 10 bases line up with TRBD1. Germline lookup yields CDR1 MNHNY and CDR2 SVGAGI (reference sequence). The CDR3 is made up of 17 amino acids. V gave up 6 bases and J gave up 4 bases; unmatched junction bases: 14. The CDR3 protein is CASSRQGAIWGRETQYF. The CDR3 DNA reads as TGTGCCAGCAGCCGACAGGGGGCAATCTGGGGGAGAGAGACCCAGTACTTC.

This clone occurred a few times. This chain connects TRBV10-2 to TRBJ2-7; tentative D call: TRBD1 (6 bases). CDR1 WSHSY and CDR2 SAAADI come from the germline V gene. Trimming shortened V by 4 bases and J by 2 bases, and 18 bases separated the two germline ends. The CDR3 is made up of 16 amino acids. The CDR3 sequence is CASSGNGGLGTYEQYF. Here the CDR3 DNA reads TGCGCCAGCAGTGGTAATGGGGGCCTAGGGACCTACGAGCAGTACTTC.

This rearrangement joins TRBV9 to TRBJ1-3, with 8 bases identical to TRBD1. The CDR3 consists of 15 residues. Trimming cost V 2 bases and J 2 bases; bases outside gene matches: 3. CDR1 SGDLS and CDR2 YYNGEE come from the germline V gene. The CDR3 is CASSVSRGPGNTIYF. In DNA, the CDR3 is TGTGCCAGCAGCGTTAGCAGGGGGCCTGGAAACACCATATATTTT. The full variable domain, rest sourced from reference TRBV9 and TRBJ1-3, is DSGVTQTPKHLITATGQRVTLRCSPRSGDLSVYWYQQSLDQGLQFLIQYYNGEERAKGNILERFSAQQFPDLHSELNLSSLELGDSALYFCASSVSRGPGNTIYFGEGSWLTVV.

The V gene is TRBV4-1, the J gene TRBJ2-5; D is ambiguous. The CDR3 runs 13 residues. V was cut by 2 bases and J by 2 bases, with 6 bases left in between. CDR1 is MGHRA and CDR2 is YSYEKL in the germline V gene. The CDR3 DNA reads as TGCGCCAGCAGCCAACAGCGTCAAGAGACCCAGTACTTC. Amino acids: CASSQQRQETQYF.

This clone was seen only a few times. J is TRBJ2-5 and V is TRBV7-9, with D maybe TRBD1 (6 bases). CDR1 is SEHNR, CDR2 FQNEAQ, per germline (reference sequence). CDR3 length: 13 amino acids. Trimming left V 5 bases short and J 0 bases short, with 7 bases between. CDR3 region: CASSRDNQETQYF. The CDR3 DNA follows: TGTGCCAGCAGCCGGGACAACCAAGAGACCCAGTACTTC. Supplemented by reference TRBV7-9 and TRBJ2-5, the full variable domain reads DTGVSQNPRHKITKRGQNVTFRCDPISEHNRLYWYRQTLGQGPEFLTYFQNEAQLEKSRLLSDRFSAERPKGSFSTLEIQRTEQGDSAMYLCASSRDNQETQYFGPGTRLLVL.

This clone was observed a single time. The CDR3 region is CASSFLGQGKINEQFF. CDR3 DNA sequence: TGTGCCAGCAGCTTTCTCGGGCAGGGGAAAATCAATGAGCAGTTCTTC. The J gene is TRBJ2-1, the V gene TRBV7-3; a possible D gene is TRBD1 (6 bases). Germline V gives CDR1 SGHTA, CDR2 FQGTGA. The CDR3 covers 16 residues. V lost 3 bases to trimming and J lost 6 bases, with 18 bases between them.